A single sample is the source of the 20 T cell receptor beta chains below, sequenced in a study of glioma-infiltrating T cells after dendritic cell vaccination. Time point in this sample: after dendritic cell vaccination, including at tumor progression/relapse. Only in-frame clones appear in the TCRdb table, and some are missing; sequencing was by immunoSEQ multiplex PCR. The sample holds about 99,000 clones, around 80% seen once. The sample in question was blood, obtained after dendritic cell vaccination. Receptors originate from a human donor with glioblastoma.

This sequence joins TRBV2 and TRBJ2-3, with D perhaps matching TRBD1 (5 bases). Germline CDR1 is SNHLY and CDR2 is FYNNEI. The CDR3 covers 16 residues. V dropped 0 bases and J dropped 0 bases, with 10 bases sitting between them. The CDR3 protein is CASSEARQGSTDTQYF. In DNA, the CDR3 is TGTGCCAGCAGTGAAGCTAGGCAGGGAAGCACAGATACGCAGTATTTT.

This clone came up a few times. The genes are TRBV2 and TRBJ1-2; maybe TRBD1 (5 bases). V dropped 2 bases and J dropped 4 bases, with 14 bases sitting between them. Germline lookup yields CDR1 SNHLY and CDR2 FYNNEI. This CDR3 contains 15 residues. The CDR3 DNA reads as TGTGCCAGCAGTGAAATCAGGGAATCAGGCTATGGCTACACCTTC. Amino acids: CASSEIRESGYGYTF.

This sequence joins TRBV7-2 and TRBJ2-5; 7 bases match TRBD1. TRBJ2-7 matches the DNA end more closely, so the J call is doubtful. CDR3 length equals 14 residues. In germline, CDR1 is SGHTA, CDR2 FQGNSA. DNA of the CDR3: TGTGCCAGCAGCTTGTACAGGGGCGCCTACGAGCAGTACTTC. Translation gives CASSLYRGAYEQYF.

The sample holds a few counts of this clone. V is TRBV6-6 and J is TRBJ1-5, with 8 bases lining up with TRBD1. The CDR3 extends over 14 amino acids. V dropped 5 bases and J dropped 3; count of bases not matched to a gene: 3. The germline CDR1 and CDR2 sequences are MNHNY and SVGAGI (reference sequence). Written as DNA, the CDR3 is TGTGCCAGCAGTGGACAGGGCTTCAATCAGCCCCAGCATTTT. It translates to CASSGQGFNQPQHF.

The chain couples TRBV28 to TRBJ2-7; TRBD1 agrees at 7 bases. This CDR3 is built from 13 residues. With 4 bases clipped from V and 5 bases from J, the junction kept 5 bases outside the gene matches. Germline CDR1 MDHEN, CDR2 SYDVKM. In nucleotides, the CDR3 is TGTGCCAGCAGTTCACAGGACAGGCACGAGCAGTACTTC. Translation: CASSSQDRHEQYF.

This clone has more than one count but fewer than ten. The chain couples TRBV4-1 to TRBJ1-4; 8 nucleotides align to TRBD1. The CDR3 loop spans 17 amino acids. Looked up from germline, CDR1 is MGHRA and CDR2 is YSYEKL. The trim removed 0 bases at V and 3 bases at J, leaving 6 bases unmatched. CDR3 coding DNA: TGCGCCAGCAGCCAAGACTACCAGGGGGCGGCTAATGAAAAACTGTTTTTT. It is translated as CASSQDYQGAANEKLFF.

The chain combines TRBV6-1 with TRBJ2-2; TRBD2 matches at 10 bases. Germline CDR1 is MNHNS and CDR2 is SASEGT. The CDR3 runs 15 residues. The V segment lost 4 bases and the J segment 4 bases; nucleotides outside the gene matches: 3. The CDR3 region has the DNA TGTGCCAGCAGTGTACTAGCGGGGTTCACCGGGGAGCTGTTTTTT. Translating it yields CASSVLAGFTGELFF.

The chain combines TRBV29-1 with TRBJ2-2; a possible D gene is TRBD2 (6 bases). Trimming left V 4 bases short and J 8 bases short, with 17 bases between. Germline CDR1 SQVTM, CDR2 ANQGSEA. The CDR3 is 14 amino acids. CDR3 residues: CSVATAWAGGELFF. The CDR3 coding sequence is TGCAGCGTTGCCACAGCCTGGGCGGGGGGGGAGCTGTTTTTT.

This chain uses TRBV5-1 with TRBJ1-6; 9 bases fit TRBD1. The trim removed 5 bases at V and 6 bases at J, leaving 6 bases unmatched. This CDR3 contains 15 residues. Germline V gives CDR1 SGHRS, CDR2 YFSETQ. The CDR3 DNA follows: TGCGCCAGCAGTTTCGACAGGGGGGGTAATTCACCCCTCCACTTT. Translation: CASSFDRGGNSPLHF. The full variable domain, its missing parts supplied by reference TRBV5-1 and TRBJ1-6, is KAGVTQTPRYLIKTRGQQVTLSCSPISGHRSVSWYQQTPGQGLQFLFEYFSETQRNKGNFPGRFSGRQFSNSRSEMNVSTLELGDSALYLCASSFDRGGNSPLHFGNGTRLTVT.

Of note for this clone: This sample includes further DNA sequences coding for the same CDR3. The rearrangement joins TRBV6-5 to TRBJ1-1; no clear D. Trimming removed 0 bases at V and 1 base at J, with 3 bases between. This CDR3 spans 13 amino acids. Germline V gene lookup returns CDR1 MNHEY and CDR2 SVGAGI. As DNA, the CDR3 is TGTGCCAGCAGTTACTCGCGGAACACTGAAGCTTTCTTT. Its translation is CASSYSRNTEAFF.

The chain has TRBV2 and TRBJ1-2; TRBD1 agrees at 8 bases. V was clipped by 5 bases and J by 2 bases; unmatched bases: 10. CDR1 SNHLY and CDR2 FYNNEI come from the germline V gene. This CDR3 spans 16 amino acids. The CDR3 DNA reads as TGTGCCAGCAGTTCTGCTGGACAGGGACAAAACTATGGCTACACCTTC. It encodes CASSSAGQGQNYGYTF.

This clone was observed a few times. CDR3 residues: CAISELITDTQYF. CDR3 bases: TGTGCCATCAGTGAACTGATCACAGATACGCAGTATTTT. The chain has TRBV10-3 and TRBJ2-3, with D hard to call. V lost 3 bases and J 2 bases, leaving 6 bases between the germline ends. Germline CDR1 is ENHRY and CDR2 is SYGVKD. The CDR3 consists of 13 residues.

The chain joins TRBV9 to TRBJ2-3; no reliable D call. Trimming left V 4 bases short and J 7 bases short, with 7 bases between. Germline assignment: CDR1 SGDLS and CDR2 YYNGEE. The CDR3 contains 11 residues. CDR3 nucleotides: TGTGCCAGCAGCCGAGAATATACGCAGTATTTT. Its translation: CASSREYTQYF.

This chain connects TRBV10-3 to TRBJ1-2; TRBD1 matches at 9 bases. The CDR3 totals 13 residues. V shed 10 bases and J 7 bases; nucleotides not matched to a gene: 10. Germline V gives CDR1 ENHRY, CDR2 SYGVKD. This CDR3 reads CATDPGQGFGYTF. The CDR3 nucleotides are TGTGCCACTGACCCGGGACAGGGATTTGGCTACACCTTC.

This clone was found a few times. The V gene is TRBV19, the J gene TRBJ2-1, with D unresolved. Trimming cost V 1 base and J 5 bases, with 6 bases left between them. Germline V CDR1 and CDR2: LNHDA, SQIVND (reference sequence). The CDR3 totals 13 residues. CDR3 loop: CASSIGTDNEQFF. Written as DNA, the CDR3 is TGTGCCAGTAGTATAGGCACGGACAATGAGCAGTTCTTC. Full variable domain (outside the CDR3, taken from reference TRBV19 and TRBJ2-1): DGGITQSPKYLFRKEGQNVTLSCEQNLNHDAMYWYRQDPGQGLRLIYYSQIVNDFQKGDIAEGYSVSREKKESFPLTVTSAQKNPTAFYLCASSIGTDNEQFFGPGTRLTVL.

The chain employs TRBV7-9 and TRBJ1-2; D is undetermined. Trimming stripped 5 bases from V and 4 bases from J, with 17 bases between. The CDR3 extends over 15 amino acids. CDR1 and CDR2 from the germline V gene are SEHNR and FQNEAQ (reference sequence). The CDR3 here is CASSLPGSAVYGYTF. CDR3 in DNA: TGTGCCAGCAGCCTCCCGGGGTCTGCAGTCTATGGCTACACCTTC.

The table lists this clone with a count of one. J is TRBJ2-1 and V is TRBV30; 13 nucleotides align to TRBD2. CDR3 length: 16 residues. CDR1 and CDR2 from the germline V gene are GTSNPN and SVGIG (reference sequence). The J segment lost 7 bases and the V segment lost 2 bases, leaving 8 bases of the junction unmatched. CDR3 in DNA: TGTGCCTGGAGTCTACTAGCGGGGGGGCCCTGGAATGAGCAGTTCTTC. Translation: CAWSLLAGGPWNEQFF.

This chain connects TRBV5-1 to TRBJ2-7; a weak D match, TRBD1 (6 bases). Germline V gene lookup returns CDR1 SGHRS and CDR2 YFSETQ. This CDR3 has 15 amino acids. V gave up 4 bases and J gave up 2 bases, with 16 bases separating them. CDR3 nucleotide sequence: TGCGCCAGCAGCCTGGGGGCAGGGAAAGCCTACGAGCAGTACTTC. Protein product: CASSLGAGKAYEQYF.

This chain connects TRBV5-6 to TRBJ1-1, with 9 bases lining up with TRBD1. This CDR3 has 15 residues. Trimming took 3 bases from V and 4 from J; bases not matched to a gene: 7. Germline V gene data show CDR1 as SGHDT and CDR2 as YYEEEE. This CDR3 reads CASSYWDRDGTEAFF. CDR3 coding DNA: TGTGCCAGCAGCTACTGGGACAGGGATGGCACTGAAGCTTTCTTT.

The table lists this clone with a few counts. The V and J genes are TRBV5-6 and TRBJ2-2; TRBD1 matches at 7 bases. This CDR3 has 16 residues. Germline values: CDR1 SGHDT, CDR2 YYEEEE. The ends lost 1 base at V and 6 bases at J; junction bases unmatched: 9. This CDR3 is CASSLFGQGVSGELFF. CDR3 DNA: TGTGCCAGCAGCTTGTTCGGGCAGGGGGTATCCGGGGAGCTGTTTTTT.